The 6 T cell receptor beta chains presented below share a single source sample, sequenced in a study of response to subunit inactivated influenza vaccine. TCRdb re-analysed the RT-PCR reads in MiXCR, keeping a single row per CDR3 protein. The table shows hundreds of thousands of distinct CDR3 sequences, with roughly 14% occurring only once. This sample comprised PBMCs from blood, obtained 12 days after vaccination. The receptors shown here come from a man between 45 and 60 years old who received an inactivated influenza vaccine.

This clonotype was seen many times. V usage is TRBV10-3 and J usage is TRBJ2-3; a possible D gene is TRBD1 (6 bases). CDR1 is ENHRY and CDR2 is SYGVKD in the germline V gene. The V end lost 5 bases, the J end lost 0 bases, and 27 bases lay between the germline ends. This CDR3 has 20 amino acids. CDR3: CAISQSTQHRGTHSTDTQYF. DNA of the CDR3: TGTGCCATCAGTCAATCGACCCAACACAGAGGGACACACAGCACAGATACGCAGTATTTT.

This chain joins TRBV6-1 and TRBJ2-1; possible D gene TRBD2, 5 bases. V lost 5 bases to trimming and J lost 8 bases, with 19 bases between them. The length of the CDR3 is 15 residues. Germline loops: CDR1 MNHNS, CDR2 SASEGT. The CDR3 protein is CASSQIPTSTDEQFF. In nucleotides, the CDR3 is TGTGCCAGCAGTCAAATCCCCACTAGTACCGATGAGCAGTTCTTC.

The chain carries TRBV2 and TRBJ1-5, with D maybe TRBD1 (5 bases). CDR1 is SNHLY and CDR2 is FYNNEI in the germline V gene. The germline V and J ends were trimmed by 4 bases and 1 base, with 8 bases remaining between them. The length of the CDR3 is 14 residues. The CDR3 sequence: CASSVRGSNQPQHF. The CDR3 region has the DNA TGTGCCAGCAGTGTACGGGGGAGCAATCAGCCCCAGCATTTT.

The genes are TRBV4-2 and TRBJ2-1, with 10 bases lining up with TRBD2. The CDR3 is made up of 15 amino acids. CDR1 and CDR2 from the germline V gene are LGHNA and YNFKEQ. V lost 0 bases, J lost 8 bases, and 4 bases stayed unmatched. The CDR3 DNA reads as TGTGCCAGCAGCCAAGAGGCTAGCGGGAGTTATGAGCAGTTCTTC. Its translation is CASSQEASGSYEQFF.

The chain uses TRBV20-1 and TRBJ2-3; no firm D call. This CDR3 spans 11 amino acids. Trimming shortened V by 3 bases and J by 6 bases, and 7 bases separated the two germline ends. Germline V gene sequence: CDR1 DFQATT, CDR2 SNEGSKA (reference sequence). CDR3 loop: CSARARDTQYF. Here the CDR3 DNA reads TGCAGTGCTAGGGCGCGGGATACGCAGTATTTT.

The chain has TRBV28 and TRBJ2-2; D is perhaps TRBD1 (5 bases). The CDR3 contains 17 residues. Trimming stripped 3 bases from V and 4 bases from J, with 18 bases between. In germline, CDR1 is MDHEN, CDR2 SYDVKM. CDR3 sequence reads: CASSFVDRTGITGELFF. DNA of the CDR3: TGTGCCAGCAGTTTCGTTGACAGAACAGGTATCACCGGGGAGCTGTTTTTT.